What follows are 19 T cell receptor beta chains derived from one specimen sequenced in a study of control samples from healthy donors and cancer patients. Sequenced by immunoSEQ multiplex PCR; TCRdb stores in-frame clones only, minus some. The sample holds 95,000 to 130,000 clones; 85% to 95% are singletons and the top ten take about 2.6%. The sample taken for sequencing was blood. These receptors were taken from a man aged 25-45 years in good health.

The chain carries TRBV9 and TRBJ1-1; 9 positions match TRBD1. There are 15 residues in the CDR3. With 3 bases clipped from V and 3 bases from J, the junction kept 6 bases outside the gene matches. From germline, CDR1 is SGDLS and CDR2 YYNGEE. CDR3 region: CASSDRQGVDTEAFF. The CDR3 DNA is TGTGCCAGCAGCGACAGACAGGGGGTCGACACTGAAGCTTTCTTT.

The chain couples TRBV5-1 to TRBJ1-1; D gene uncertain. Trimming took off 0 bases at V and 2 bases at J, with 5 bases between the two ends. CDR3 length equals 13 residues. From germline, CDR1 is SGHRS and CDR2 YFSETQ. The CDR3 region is CASSLASNTEAFF. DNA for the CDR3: TGCGCCAGCAGCTTGGCGAGTAACACTGAAGCTTTCTTT.

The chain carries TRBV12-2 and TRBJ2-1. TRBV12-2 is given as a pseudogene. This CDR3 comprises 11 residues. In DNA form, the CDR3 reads TGTGCAAGTCGCCCGCCGTCGGCCCCGTTCTTC. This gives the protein CASRPPSAPFF.

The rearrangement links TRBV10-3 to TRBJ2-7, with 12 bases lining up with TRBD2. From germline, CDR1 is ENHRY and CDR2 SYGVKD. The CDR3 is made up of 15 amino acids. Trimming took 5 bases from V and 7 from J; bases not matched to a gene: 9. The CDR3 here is CAISNPSGGDLEQYF. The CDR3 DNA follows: TGTGCCATCAGTAACCCTAGCGGGGGGGACCTTGAGCAGTACTTC.

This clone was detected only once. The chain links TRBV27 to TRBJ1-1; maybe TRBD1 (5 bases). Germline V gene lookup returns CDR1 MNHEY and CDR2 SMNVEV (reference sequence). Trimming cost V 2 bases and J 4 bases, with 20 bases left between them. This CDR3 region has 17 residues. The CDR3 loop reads CASSLHQGGVGRTEAFF. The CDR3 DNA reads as TGTGCCAGCAGTTTACACCAGGGAGGGGTGGGACGCACTGAAGCTTTCTTT.

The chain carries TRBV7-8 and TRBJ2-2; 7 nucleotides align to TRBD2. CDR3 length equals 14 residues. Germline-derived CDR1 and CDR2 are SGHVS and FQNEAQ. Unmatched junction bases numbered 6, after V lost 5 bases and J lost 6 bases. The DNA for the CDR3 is TGTGCCAGCAGCCCAGGTGCGGGGGCCGGGGAGCTGTTTTTT. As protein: CASSPGAGAGELFF.

The CDR3 loop reads CASSYERGEETQYF. DNA of the CDR3: TGTGCCAGCAGTTACGAGCGGGGGGAAGAGACCCAGTACTTC. The J gene is TRBJ2-5, the V gene TRBV2; TRBD2 matches at 9 bases. Germline CDR1 is SNHLY and CDR2 is FYNNEI. The length of the CDR3 is 14 residues. The V and J ends lost 5 bases and 3 bases, in that order; junction bases with no gene match: 4.

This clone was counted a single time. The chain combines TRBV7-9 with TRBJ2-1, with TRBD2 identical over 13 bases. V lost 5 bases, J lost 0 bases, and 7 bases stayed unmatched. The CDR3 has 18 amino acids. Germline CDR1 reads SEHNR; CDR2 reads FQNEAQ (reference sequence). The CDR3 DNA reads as TGTGCCAGCAGCCAAGGGACTAGCGGGGCCTCCTCCTACAATGAGCAGTTCTTC. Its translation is CASSQGTSGASSYNEQFF. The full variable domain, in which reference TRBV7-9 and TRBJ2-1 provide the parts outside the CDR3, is DTGVSQNPRHKITKRGQNVTFRCDPISEHNRLYWYRQTLGQGPEFLTYFQNEAQLEKSRLLSDRFSAERPKGSFSTLEIQRTEQGDSAMYLCASSQGTSGASSYNEQFFGPGTRLTVL.

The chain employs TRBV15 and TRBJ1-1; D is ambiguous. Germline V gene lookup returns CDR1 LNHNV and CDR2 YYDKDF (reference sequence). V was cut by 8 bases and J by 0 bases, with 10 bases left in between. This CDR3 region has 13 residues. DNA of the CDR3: TGTGCCACCCTCGACCCGGTGAACACTGAAGCTTTCTTT. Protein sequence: CATLDPVNTEAFF.

The CDR3 is CASSPPATSNQPQHF. Here the CDR3 DNA reads TGTGCCAGCAGTCCCCCAGCAACTTCGAATCAGCCCCAGCATTTT. The chain links TRBV28 to TRBJ1-5; no clear D. Germline V gives CDR1 MDHEN, CDR2 SYDVKM. This CDR3 contains 15 residues. The ends were cut back, 5 bases at V and 4 bases at J, with 15 bases in the middle.

Here the CDR3 DNA reads TGCGCCAGCAGTGAGTCTTCAGCGGGGGGGTGGAATGAGCAGTTCTTC. Translating it yields CASSESSAGGWNEQFF. The rearrangement joins TRBV10-1 to TRBJ2-1; the match to TRBD2 covers 10 bases. The junction had 6 bases not matched to a gene; V was cut back by 0 bases and J by 7 bases. Germline CDR1 WNHNN, CDR2 SYGVQD (reference sequence). The CDR3 runs to 16 residues.

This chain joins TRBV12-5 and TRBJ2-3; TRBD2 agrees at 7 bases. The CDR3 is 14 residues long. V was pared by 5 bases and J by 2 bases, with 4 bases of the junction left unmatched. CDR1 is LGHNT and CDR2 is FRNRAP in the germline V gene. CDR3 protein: CASGPGLDTDTQYF. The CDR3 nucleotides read TGTGCTAGTGGTCCTGGACTAGACACAGATACGCAGTATTTT.

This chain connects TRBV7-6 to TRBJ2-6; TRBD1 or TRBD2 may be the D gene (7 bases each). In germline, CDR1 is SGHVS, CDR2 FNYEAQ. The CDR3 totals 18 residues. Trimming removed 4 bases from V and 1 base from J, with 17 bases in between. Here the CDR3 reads CASSSSAGGVSGANVLTF. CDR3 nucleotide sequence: TGTGCCAGCAGCTCCTCAGCAGGGGGGGTATCTGGGGCCAACGTCCTGACTTTC.

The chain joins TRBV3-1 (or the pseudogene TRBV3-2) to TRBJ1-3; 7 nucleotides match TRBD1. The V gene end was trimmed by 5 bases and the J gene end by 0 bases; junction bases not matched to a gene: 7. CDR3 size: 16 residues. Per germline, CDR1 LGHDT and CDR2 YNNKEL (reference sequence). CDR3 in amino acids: CASSSTGQNSGNTIYF. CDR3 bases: TGTGCCAGCAGCTCGACGGGACAGAACTCTGGAAACACCATATATTTT.

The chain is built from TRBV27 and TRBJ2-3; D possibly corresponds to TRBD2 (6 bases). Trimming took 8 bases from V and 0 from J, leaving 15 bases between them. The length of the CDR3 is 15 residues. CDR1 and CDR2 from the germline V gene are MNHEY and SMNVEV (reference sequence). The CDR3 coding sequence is TGTGCCAGCTCTTCGGGCGGGGCAAGCACAGATACGCAGTATTTT. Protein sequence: CASSSGGASTDTQYF.

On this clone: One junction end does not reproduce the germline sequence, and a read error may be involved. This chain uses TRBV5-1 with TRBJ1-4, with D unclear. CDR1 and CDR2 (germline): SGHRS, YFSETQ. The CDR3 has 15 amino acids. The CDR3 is CASSLDVTTNEKLFF. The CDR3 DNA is TGCGCCAGCAGTTTGGACGTTACAACTAATGAAAAACTGTTTTTT.

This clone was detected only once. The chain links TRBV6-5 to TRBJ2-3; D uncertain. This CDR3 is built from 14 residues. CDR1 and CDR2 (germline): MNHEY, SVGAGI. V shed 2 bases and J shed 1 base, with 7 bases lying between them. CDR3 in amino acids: CASSYNQGTDTQYF. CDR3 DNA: TGTGCCAGCAGTTACAATCAGGGCACAGATACGCAGTATTTT.

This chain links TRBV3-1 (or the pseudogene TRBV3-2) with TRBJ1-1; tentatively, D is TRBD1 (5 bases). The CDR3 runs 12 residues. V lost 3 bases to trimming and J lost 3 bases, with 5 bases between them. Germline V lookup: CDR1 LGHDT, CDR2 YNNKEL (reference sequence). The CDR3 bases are TGTGCCAGCAGCCACAGGGACACTGAAGCTTTCTTT. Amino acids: CASSHRDTEAFF.

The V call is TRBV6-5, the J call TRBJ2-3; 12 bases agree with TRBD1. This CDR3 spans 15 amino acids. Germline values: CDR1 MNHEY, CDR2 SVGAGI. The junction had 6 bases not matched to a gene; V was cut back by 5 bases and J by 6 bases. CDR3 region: CASSTGTGGSDTQYF. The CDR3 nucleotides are TGTGCCAGCAGTACCGGGACAGGGGGCAGCGATACGCAGTATTTT.